These 26 T cell receptor beta chains came from one sample sequenced in a study of patients and donors after allogeneic stem cell transplantation. One entry per CDR3 protein, called by TCRdb with MiXCR from the RT-PCR reads. The table includes tens of thousands of distinct CDR3 sequences, roughly 50% detected once. Material: blood, either unsorted or a sorted T cell fraction (not recorded which). The receptors shown here come from a human donor who was either an allogeneic HSCT recipient or a stem cell or donor lymphocyte infusion donor (not recorded which). It is not recorded whose cells these are; they may come from a transplant donor.

This clonotype showed up just a few times. This chain joins TRBV24-1 and TRBJ1-2, with 7 bases aligning to TRBD1. Germline V gene sequence: CDR1 KGHDR, CDR2 SFDVKD. The CDR3 is 13 amino acids. The junction had 5 bases not matched to a gene; V was cut back by 7 bases and J by 4 bases. The CDR3 DNA reads TGTGCCACCAGCACAGGGGTGGGCTATGGCTACACCTTC. Translating gives CATSTGVGYGYTF.

CDR3 protein: CASGKAGAGYGYTF. In DNA form, the CDR3 reads TGTGCCAGCGGTAAAGCAGGGGCTGGCTATGGCTACACCTTC. J is TRBJ1-2 and V is TRBV27, with D possibly TRBD1 on 6 matching bases. CDR1 is MNHEY, CDR2 SMNVEV, per germline (reference sequence). V was clipped by 8 bases and J by 4 bases, with 17 bases between them. CDR3 length: 14 amino acids.

The genes are TRBV28 and TRBJ1-3; TRBD1 is a possible D gene (5 bases). The V end was cut by 8 bases, the J end by 0 bases, with 14 bases between. Germline loops: CDR1 MDHEN, CDR2 SYDVKM. The CDR3 is made up of 15 amino acids. CDR3 DNA sequence: TGTGCCAGCGGGGGACCGCCAATCTCTGGAAACACCATATATTTT. The encoded protein is CASGGPPISGNTIYF.

This sequence joins TRBV29-1 and TRBJ1-1, with D possibly being TRBD1 (6 bases). Trimming removed 4 bases at V and 3 bases at J, with 15 bases between. This CDR3 contains 14 residues. Per germline, CDR1 SQVTM and CDR2 ANQGSEA. CDR3 sequence: CSVGQGRADTEAFF. The CDR3, as DNA: TGCAGCGTTGGGCAGGGGAGGGCGGACACTGAAGCTTTCTTT. Variable domain in full (rest from reference TRBV29-1 and TRBJ1-1): SAVISQKPSRDICQRGTSLTIQCQVDSQVTMMFWYRQQPGQSLTLIATANQGSEATYESGFVIDKFPISRPNLTFSTLTVSNMSPEDSSIYLCSVGQGRADTEAFFGQGTRLTVV.

This chain joins TRBV20-1 and TRBJ1-3, with 7 bases that match TRBD1. V was clipped by 6 bases and J by 13 bases; unmatched bases: 9. Germline assignment: CDR1 DFQATT and CDR2 SNEGSKA (reference sequence). The CDR3 contains 11 residues. CDR3 nucleotide sequence: TGCAGTGCCCCTCGGGGACAGACGATATATTTT. It specifies CSAPRGQTIYF.

This clonotype occurred a few times. The chain carries TRBV24-1 and TRBJ2-3; D not resolved. Trimming stripped 6 bases from V and 1 base from J, with 7 bases between. CDR1 is KGHDR, CDR2 SFDVKD, per germline. This CDR3 spans 13 amino acids. The CDR3 region is CATSPTRTDTQYF. As DNA, the CDR3 is TGTGCCACCAGTCCGACCCGCACAGATACGCAGTATTTT.

The CDR3 region has the DNA TGTGCCAGCAGCCCTTTCGGGAAGCGTGAAAAACTGTTTTTT. Residues: CASSPFGKREKLFF. The chain is built from TRBV7-8 and TRBJ1-4; D call uncertain. The ends were cut back, 5 bases at V and 7 bases at J, with 14 bases in the middle. CDR1 and CDR2 from the germline V gene are SGHVS and FQNEAQ. This CDR3 spans 14 amino acids.

The chain couples TRBV20-1 to TRBJ2-7; tentative D call: TRBD2 (6 bases). Germline assignment: CDR1 DFQATT and CDR2 SNEGSKA (reference sequence). Trimming stripped 4 bases from V and 6 bases from J, with 7 bases between. This CDR3 is built from 10 residues. CDR3 bases: TGCAGTGCTATCGGGGGCGAGCAGTACTTC. As protein: CSAIGGEQYF.

The chain links TRBV20-1 to TRBJ2-7; 9 bases agree with TRBD2. The V segment lost 2 bases and the J segment 2 bases; nucleotides outside the gene matches: 4. CDR3 size: 14 residues. Germline V gene lookup returns CDR1 DFQATT and CDR2 SNEGSKA (reference sequence). The CDR3 nucleotides read TGCAGTGCTAGACGCGGGAGGGCTGCCTACGAGCAGTACTTC. It codes for CSARRGRAAYEQYF.

This clonotype was counted a few times. The chain employs TRBV20-1 and TRBJ1-2; the D is unclear. Germline CDR1 reads DFQATT; CDR2 reads SNEGSKA (reference sequence). V lost 0 bases to trimming and J lost 5 bases, with 10 bases between them. The CDR3 is 13 amino acids. The CDR3 nucleotides read TGCAGTGCTAGAGATCACACGGCGTATGGCTACACCTTC. Translating gives CSARDHTAYGYTF.

CDR3 sequence reads: CASSLGRTGGYNEQFF. The CDR3 nucleotides read TGTGCCAGCAGCTTAGGGCGTACTGGAGGGTACAATGAGCAGTTCTTC. The rearrangement joins TRBV7-9 to TRBJ2-1; D is possibly TRBD2 (6 bases). The V end lost 1 base, the J end lost 4 bases, and 14 bases lay between the germline ends. The germline V gene has CDR1 SEHNR and CDR2 FQNEAQ (reference sequence). The CDR3 sequence is 16 residues long.

V gene TRBV29-1 combines with J gene TRBJ1-5; D is unresolved. The V end was cut by 1 base, the J end by 9 bases, with 19 bases between. Germline assignment: CDR1 SQVTM and CDR2 ANQGSEA. This CDR3 region has 15 residues. Here the CDR3 DNA reads TGCAGCGTTGAAGTATCCGAATTCTTGGTGATGCCCCAGCATTTT. This gives the protein CSVEVSEFLVMPQHF.

The chain uses TRBV5-1 and TRBJ2-5; D is undetermined. CDR3 length: 15 residues. Germline V gives CDR1 SGHRS, CDR2 YFSETQ. The V and J ends lost 4 bases and 0 bases respectively, with 13 bases between them. The CDR3 nucleotides are TGCGCCAGCAGCCCGTCAGGTGCTTACCAAGAGACCCAGTACTTC. Protein: CASSPSGAYQETQYF.

This clonotype was picked up a small number of times. The chain employs TRBV27 and TRBJ1-2, with TRBD1 as a possible D gene (6 bases). The germline CDR1 and CDR2 sequences are MNHEY and SMNVEV (reference sequence). The germline V and J ends were trimmed by 0 bases and 2 bases, with 10 bases remaining between them. The CDR3 loop spans 15 amino acids. The CDR3 nucleotides are TGTGCCAGCAGTTTATCAGGGGACAAGAACTATGGCTACACCTTC. This gives the protein CASSLSGDKNYGYTF.

The chain has TRBV10-3 and TRBJ1-2; D might be TRBD1 (5 bases). The germline CDR1 and CDR2 sequences are ENHRY and SYGVKD. The CDR3 is 16 amino acids. Between the trimmed V and J ends, which lost 6 bases and 3 bases, there was a span of 20 bases. CDR3 DNA: TGTGCCATCAGCCAAACTACAGGAGGGGATGACTATGGCTACACCTTC. Translation gives CAISQTTGGDDYGYTF.

This CDR3 is CASSPGISTDTQYF. The CDR3 DNA is TGCGCCAGCAGCCCAGGGATTTCCACAGATACGCAGTATTTT. The chain couples TRBV5-1 to TRBJ2-3, with a tentative D call TRBD1 (5 bases). This CDR3 region has 14 residues. Trimming took 4 bases from V and 2 from J, leaving 11 bases between them. CDR1 is SGHRS and CDR2 is YFSETQ in the germline V gene. Filled out from reference TRBV5-1 and TRBJ2-3, the complete variable domain reads KAGVTQTPRYLIKTRGQQVTLSCSPISGHRSVSWYQQTPGQGLQFLFEYFSETQRNKGNFPGRFSGRQFSNSRSEMNVSTLELGDSALYLCASSPGISTDTQYFGPGTRLTVL.

Worth noting for this clonotype: A junction end diverges from the germline sequence, so it may reflect a read error. CDR3 in amino acids: CASSIAGVNYVQYF. CDR3 coding DNA: TGTGCCAGTAGTATCGCCGGGGTTAATTACGTGCAGTACTTC. V usage is TRBV19 and J usage is TRBJ2-7; the D gene is possibly TRBD2 (5 bases). CDR3 length: 14 residues. Germline loops: CDR1 LNHDA, CDR2 SQIVND (reference sequence).

The chain recombines TRBV20-1 with TRBJ1-2; 9 positions match TRBD1. Germline-derived CDR1 and CDR2 are DFQATT and SNEGSKA (reference sequence). This CDR3 region has 15 residues. V lost 0 bases to trimming and J lost 3 bases; unmatched junction nucleotides: 5. As DNA, the CDR3 is TGCAGTGCTAGAGATAATCGACAGGGGGACTATGGCTACACCTTC. Its translation: CSARDNRQGDYGYTF.

This clonotype has a handful of counts. The V and J genes are TRBV20-1 and TRBJ1-2; D might be TRBD1 (5 bases). The CDR3 contains 13 residues. Trimming stripped 6 bases from V and 4 bases from J, with 15 bases between. Germline lookup yields CDR1 DFQATT and CDR2 SNEGSKA (reference sequence). The CDR3 nucleotides are TGCAGTGCCACCCTATACGACAGCTATGGCTACACCTTC. This encodes CSATLYDSYGYTF.

The chain carries TRBV6-5 and TRBJ1-1; D possibly corresponds to TRBD1 (6 bases). The V gene lost 5 bases and the J gene lost 3 bases, with 16 bases spanning the gap. This CDR3 region has 15 residues. Germline V lookup: CDR1 MNHEY, CDR2 SVGAGI. The CDR3 DNA reads as TGTGCCAGCAGTACACTTACAGGGTGGGACACTGAAGCTTTCTTT. This encodes CASSTLTGWDTEAFF.

The rearrangement joins TRBV11-1 to TRBJ1-2, with D maybe TRBD1 (5 bases). The V gene lost 5 bases and the J gene lost 4 bases, with 17 bases spanning the gap. The CDR3 runs to 15 residues. Per germline, CDR1 SGHAT and CDR2 FQDESV (reference sequence). The CDR3 nucleotides are TGTGCCAGCAGCGCCTCCGGGACGGGTCTCTATGGCTACACCTTC. Translated: CASSASGTGLYGYTF.

This clonotype was observed a few times. The chain carries TRBV10-3 and TRBJ1-6; D call uncertain. The CDR3 is made up of 14 amino acids. In germline, CDR1 is ENHRY, CDR2 SYGVKD. The germline V and J ends were trimmed by 7 bases and 5 bases, with 12 bases remaining between them. CDR3 nucleotide sequence: TGTGCCATCATGGCCACTAGACATAATTCACCCCTCCACTTT. Its protein is CAIMATRHNSPLHF.

This chain uses TRBV28 with TRBJ1-1, with 9 bases lining up with TRBD1. The CDR3 contains 10 residues. V shed 10 bases and J 11 bases; nucleotides not matched to a gene: 5. Germline V gene sequence: CDR1 MDHEN, CDR2 SYDVKM. The DNA of the CDR3 is TGTGCCACCACAGGGGGCTCGGCTTTCTTT. This encodes CATTGGSAFF.

V gene TRBV20-1 combines with J gene TRBJ2-3, with D possibly being TRBD2 (6 bases). The germline CDR1 and CDR2 sequences are DFQATT and SNEGSKA (reference sequence). The CDR3 loop spans 14 amino acids. Trimming removed 6 bases from V and 4 bases from J, with 17 bases in between. DNA for the CDR3: TGCAGTGCCTGGGGAGGACCCGGGGCAGATACGCAGTATTTT. As protein: CSAWGGPGADTQYF.

The chain uses TRBV4-1 and TRBJ1-4, with D possibly TRBD1 on 5 matching bases. V lost 6 bases and J 6 bases, leaving 23 bases between the germline ends. The CDR3 sequence is 17 residues long. The germline CDR1 and CDR2 sequences are MGHRA and YSYEKL. DNA for the CDR3: TGCGCCAGCAGTCAACTCGGACTGCTAAGGGGAGATGAAAAACTGTTTTTT. It translates to CASSQLGLLRGDEKLFF.

The chain recombines TRBV6-5 with TRBJ2-3; D not resolved. The CDR3 consists of 14 residues. V was pared by 5 bases and J by 2 bases, with 11 bases between. The germline CDR1 and CDR2 sequences are MNHEY and SVGAGI. CDR3 sequence (DNA): TGTGCCAGCAGTATACCAGGATTCACAGATACGCAGTATTTT. Its translation is CASSIPGFTDTQYF.